This T cell receptor (beta chain) was recovered during a study of T cell responses to AZD1222 COVID-19 vaccine. Looking at the study overall: Pooled samples include second doses given at about 4 or 12 weeks.

Per the germline V gene, CDR1 is SGHNT and CDR2 is YYREEE (reference sequence). Deletions cut 1 base from V and 2 bases from J, with 6 bases between. The CDR3 has 14 amino acids. Notes on the study in general: At study baseline, merely about 6 AZD1222 recipients were seropositive. Two AZD1222 doses significantly raised spike-specific TCR breadth and depth over controls. Nearly half of spike-specific TCRs reportedly target unmutated variant regions.

This clone appeared a single time. Its antigen is still unknown. The table came from immunoSEQ multiplex PCR; TCRdb's copy has only in-frame clones and leaves some out. The data show tens of thousands of clones, with about 83% seen just once and more than 45% held by the top ten. This TCR came from an adult in good health. J is TRBJ1-4 and V is TRBV5-4; weak D call: TRBD1 (5 bases). Here the sequenced sample was peripheral blood, taken on day 0 of AZD1222 vaccination. The CDR3 loop is CASSLRDTNEKLFF. The CDR3 bases are TGTGCCAGCAGCTTGCGGGACACTAATGAAAAACTGTTTTTT.